Here is one TCR beta chain with its context. This CDR3 spans 15 amino acids. Germline values: CDR1 SGDLS, CDR2 YYNGEE. Trimming removed 2 bases from V and 4 bases from J; junction bases left unmatched: 7. This sample was included in a study of blood T cell repertoires in COVID-19. About the research overall: Sample material is recorded as cDNA or gDNA derived from T cells, B-cell-depleted T cells, or PBMCs.

Clones were read by immunoSEQ multiplex PCR, and TCRdb kept only the in-frame ones, dropping some. The data contain fewer than 350,000 clones, 70% to 90% of them singletons. The sequencing sample was made of peripheral blood. This receptor was taken from a woman under 40 with COVID-19, enrolled during active disease. The chain combines TRBV9 with TRBJ1-2; 8 nucleotides line up with TRBD1. The CDR3 nucleotides are TGTGCCAGCAGCGTCGGGACAGGTCGAATCTATGGCTACACCTTC. Amino acids: CASSVGTGRIYGYTF.